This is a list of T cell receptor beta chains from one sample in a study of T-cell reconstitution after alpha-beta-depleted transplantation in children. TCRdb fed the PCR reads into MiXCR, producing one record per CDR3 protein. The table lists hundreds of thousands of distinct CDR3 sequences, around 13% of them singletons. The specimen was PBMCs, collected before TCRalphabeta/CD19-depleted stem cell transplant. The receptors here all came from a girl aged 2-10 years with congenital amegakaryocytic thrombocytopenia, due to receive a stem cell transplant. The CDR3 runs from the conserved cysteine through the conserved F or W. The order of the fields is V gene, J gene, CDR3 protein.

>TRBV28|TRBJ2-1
CASSVLDAYNEQFF
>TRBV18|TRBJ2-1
CASSPVGQGSYNEQFF
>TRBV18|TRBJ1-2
CASSPGRDEGYTF
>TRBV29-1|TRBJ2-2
CSVDPGTNTGELFF
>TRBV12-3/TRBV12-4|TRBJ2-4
CASSQERGDIQYF
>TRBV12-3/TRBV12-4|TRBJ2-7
CASSLGASGRMQYF
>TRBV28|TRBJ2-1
CASSWGRGNEQFF
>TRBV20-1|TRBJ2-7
CSARGTGVYEQYF
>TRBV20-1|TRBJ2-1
CSARDVVVAGDNNEQFF
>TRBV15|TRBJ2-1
CATSSHSGLPNNEQFF
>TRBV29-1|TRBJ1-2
CSVNRQYGYTF
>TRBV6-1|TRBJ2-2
CASTSPRTGKLPGELFF
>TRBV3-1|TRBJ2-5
CASSPYRSVNQETQYF
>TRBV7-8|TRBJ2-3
CASSSQGRGRNRGDTQYF
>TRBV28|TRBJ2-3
CASATGAGGLRSTDTQYF
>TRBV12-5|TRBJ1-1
CASGLGYGGPTEAFF
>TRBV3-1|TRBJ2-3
CATSQDEGLAESTDTQYF
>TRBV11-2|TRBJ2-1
CASSPSSQAGVHEQFF
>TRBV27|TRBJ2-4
CASSLTGDIQYF
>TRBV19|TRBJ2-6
CASSITGLPPGANVLTF
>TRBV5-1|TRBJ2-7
CASSKALGEQAYEQYF
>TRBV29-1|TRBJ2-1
CSVEDLAGGISYNEQFF
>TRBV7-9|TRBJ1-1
CASSFRGRGQNTEAFF
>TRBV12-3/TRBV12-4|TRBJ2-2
CASSFGVSVTGELFF
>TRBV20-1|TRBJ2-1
CSARDKGWDRVYNEQFF
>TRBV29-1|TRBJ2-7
CSVEDKETYEQYF